Listed here are 10 T cell receptor beta chains from one sample, sequenced in a study of quantifying T cell responses using KT2 cells. Across the study: cDNA was made from DNase-treated RNA using alpha and beta constant primers.

The cDNA 3' end received a ligated oligonucleotide with a UMI. First-round PCR used 4 cycles and beta primers RC1.1 and RC1.2 covering TRBC1 and TRBC2. TCRdb analysed the UMI-ligation and nested PCR reads with MiXCR anew, one entry per CDR3 protein. The sample includes about 53,000 distinct CDR3 sequences, about 12% of them seen just once. The sample was PBMCs spiked with cells of the T cell clone KT2. The receptors were gathered from a human donor.

This clonotype was seen only a few times. The V gene is TRBV7-2, the J gene TRBJ2-3; unclear D gene. Trimming removed 5 bases from V and 5 bases from J, with 14 bases in between. The CDR3 has 14 residues. Per the germline V gene, CDR1 is SGHTA and CDR2 is FQGNSA. DNA for the CDR3: TGTGCCAGCAGCCCAAGCCCGAGCTTAGATACGCAGTATTTT. This gives the protein CASSPSPSLDTQYF.

The chain recombines TRBV3-1 with TRBJ2-1; 11 bases map to TRBD2. Germline V gene sequence: CDR1 LGHDT, CDR2 YNNKEL (reference sequence). Trimming cost V 3 bases and J 3 bases; bases outside gene matches: 4. The CDR3 has 16 amino acids. CDR3: CASSQSGLAVYNEQFF. The DNA for the CDR3 is TGTGCCAGCAGCCAGTCGGGACTAGCGGTCTACAATGAGCAGTTCTTC.

This clonotype was found a few times. The chain uses TRBV2 and TRBJ2-7; the match to TRBD1 covers 7 bases. CDR1 and CDR2 from the germline V gene are SNHLY and FYNNEI. Trimming cost V 7 bases and J 0 bases; bases outside gene matches: 9. CDR3 length: 15 residues. The CDR3 DNA reads as TGTGCCAGCACCGCTCGGACAGGTAGCTCCTACGAGCAGTACTTC. It yields the protein CASTARTGSSYEQYF.

Ten or more counts support this clonotype. The chain employs TRBV9 and TRBJ2-3; TRBD1 matches at 7 bases. The germline gives CDR1 SGDLS, CDR2 YYNGEE. V dropped 4 bases and J dropped 5; count of bases not matched to a gene: 7. CDR3 length equals 14 residues. Here the CDR3 DNA reads TGTGCCAGCAGCCGAATCTCAGGGGGAGATACGCAGTATTTT. As protein: CASSRISGGDTQYF.

The rearrangement uses TRBV5-1 and TRBJ2-3, with D maybe TRBD2 (5 bases). The V gene lost 4 bases and the J gene lost 3 bases, with 12 bases spanning the gap. The CDR3 consists of 14 residues. Germline CDR1 SGHRS, CDR2 YFSETQ. CDR3 nucleotide sequence: TGCGCCAGCAGCGCAAGGGAGCCGACAGATACGCAGTATTTT. Its protein is CASSAREPTDTQYF.

This chain connects TRBV18 to TRBJ2-3, with TRBD2 matching over 11 bases. The CDR3 runs to 16 residues. V shed 6 bases, J shed 0 bases, and the junction held 5 bases outside the gene matches. Germline assignment: CDR1 KGHSH and CDR2 LQKENI. CDR3 loop: CASSPRLAGSTDTQYF. The CDR3 region has the DNA TGTGCCAGCTCCCCCCGACTAGCGGGAAGCACAGATACGCAGTATTTT.

This clonotype was observed a few times. The chain employs TRBV5-8 and TRBJ1-5; 8 bases match TRBD1. The CDR3 contains 14 residues. Germline V gene sequence: CDR1 SGHTS, CDR2 YDEGEE. The trim removed 2 bases at V and 9 bases at J, leaving 7 bases unmatched. CDR3 sequence (DNA): TGTGCCAGCAGCTTCGGGACAGGCCCTAGGCCCCAGCATTTT. Its translation: CASSFGTGPRPQHF.

The rearrangement links TRBV12-3 or TRBV12-4 to TRBJ1-5; TRBD1 matches at 7 bases. Losses at the gene ends were 1 base for V and 7 bases for J; bases not matched to a gene: 7. The CDR3 has 15 amino acids. The CDR3 coding sequence is TGTGCCAGCAGTTTAGTCCCAGGGGGAGGACAGCCCCAGCATTTT. This codes for CASSLVPGGGQPQHF.

This chain links TRBV7-9 with TRBJ1-6; D gene ambiguous. The V end lost 5 bases, the J end lost 2 bases, and 10 bases lay between the germline ends. Germline CDR1 reads SEHNR; CDR2 reads FQNEAQ (reference sequence). This CDR3 has 15 residues. In DNA form, the CDR3 reads TGTGCCAGCAGCCCATCGTCCGCCTATAATTCACCCCTCCACTTT. Protein product: CASSPSSAYNSPLHF.

The rearrangement uses TRBV12-3 or TRBV12-4 and TRBJ1-1, with D hard to call. V shed 5 bases and J shed 0 bases, with 13 bases lying between them. This CDR3 is 15 amino acids long. The CDR3 nucleotides are TGTGCCAGCAGTCCGCCTTCGACGGTGAACACTGAAGCTTTCTTT. This translates into CASSPPSTVNTEAFF.